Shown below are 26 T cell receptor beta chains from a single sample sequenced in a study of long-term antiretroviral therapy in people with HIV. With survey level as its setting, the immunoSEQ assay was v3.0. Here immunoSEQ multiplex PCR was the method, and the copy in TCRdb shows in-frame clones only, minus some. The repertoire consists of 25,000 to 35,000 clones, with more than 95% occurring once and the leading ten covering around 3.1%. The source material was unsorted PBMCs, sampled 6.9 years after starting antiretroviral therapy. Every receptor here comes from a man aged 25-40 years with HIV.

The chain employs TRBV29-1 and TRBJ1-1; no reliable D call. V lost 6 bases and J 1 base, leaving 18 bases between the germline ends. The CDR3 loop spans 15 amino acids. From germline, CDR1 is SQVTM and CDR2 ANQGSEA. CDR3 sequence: CSVSMRLRRNTEAFF. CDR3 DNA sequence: TGCAGCGTGTCCATGAGGTTACGTAGGAACACTGAAGCTTTCTTT.

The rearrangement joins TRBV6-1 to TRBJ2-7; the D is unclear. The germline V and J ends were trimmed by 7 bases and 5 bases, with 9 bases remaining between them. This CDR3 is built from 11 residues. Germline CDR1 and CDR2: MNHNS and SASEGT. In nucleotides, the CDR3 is TGTGCCAGCATCAGAGACCACGAGCAGTACTTC. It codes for CASIRDHEQYF.

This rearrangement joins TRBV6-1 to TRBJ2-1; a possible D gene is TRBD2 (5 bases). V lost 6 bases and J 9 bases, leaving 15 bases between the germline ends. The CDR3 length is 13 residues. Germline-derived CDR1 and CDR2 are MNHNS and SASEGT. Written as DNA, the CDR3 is TGTGCCAGCAGGGATCCCTGGGGAGCTGAGCAGTTCTTC. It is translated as CASRDPWGAEQFF.

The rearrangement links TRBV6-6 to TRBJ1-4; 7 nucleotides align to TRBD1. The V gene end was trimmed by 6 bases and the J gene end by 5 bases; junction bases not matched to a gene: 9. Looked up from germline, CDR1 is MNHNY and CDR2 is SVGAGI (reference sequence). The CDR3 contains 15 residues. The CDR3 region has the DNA TGTGCCAGCAGGAGGGAAACAGGGGTGAATGAAAAACTGTTTTTT. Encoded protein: CASRRETGVNEKLFF.

The CDR3 region is CASSFHRDGYTF. CDR3 bases: TGTGCCAGCAGCTTTCACCGGGATGGCTACACCTTC. This rearrangement joins TRBV5-4 to TRBJ1-2; no definite D call. V gave up 2 bases and J gave up 6 bases, with 8 bases separating them. This CDR3 has 12 residues. Germline V CDR1 and CDR2: SGHNT, YYREEE (reference sequence).

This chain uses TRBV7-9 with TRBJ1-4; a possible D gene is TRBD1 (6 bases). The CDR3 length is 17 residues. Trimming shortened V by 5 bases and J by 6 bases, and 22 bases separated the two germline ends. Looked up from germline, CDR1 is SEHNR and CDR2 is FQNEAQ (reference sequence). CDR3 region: CASSTHITGKLHEKLFF. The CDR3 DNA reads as TGTGCCAGCAGCACTCATATTACAGGGAAGTTGCATGAAAAACTGTTTTTT. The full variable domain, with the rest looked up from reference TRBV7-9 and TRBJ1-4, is DTGVSQNPRHKITKRGQNVTFRCDPISEHNRLYWYRQTLGQGPEFLTYFQNEAQLEKSRLLSDRFSAERPKGSFSTLEIQRTEQGDSAMYLCASSTHITGKLHEKLFFGSGTQLSVL.

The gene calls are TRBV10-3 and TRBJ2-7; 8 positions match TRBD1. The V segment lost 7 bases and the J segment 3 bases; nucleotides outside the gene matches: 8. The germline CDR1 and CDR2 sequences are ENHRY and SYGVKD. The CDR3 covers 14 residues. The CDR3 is CAIMGGQGIYEQYF. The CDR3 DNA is TGTGCCATCATGGGAGGACAGGGAATCTACGAGCAGTACTTC.

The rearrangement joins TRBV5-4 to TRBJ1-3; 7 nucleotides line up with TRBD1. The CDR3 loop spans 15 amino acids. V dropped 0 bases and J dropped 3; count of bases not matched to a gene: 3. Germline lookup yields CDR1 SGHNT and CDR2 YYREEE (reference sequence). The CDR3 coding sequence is TGTGCCAGCAGCTTGGGACAGGGCAATGGAAACACCATATATTTT. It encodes CASSLGQGNGNTIYF. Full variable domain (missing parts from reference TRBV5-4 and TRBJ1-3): ETGVTQSPTHLIKTRGQQVTLRCSSQSGHNTVSWYQQALGQGPQFIFQYYREEENGRGNFPPRFSGLQFPNYSSELNVNALELDDSALYLCASSLGQGNGNTIYFGEGSWLTVV.

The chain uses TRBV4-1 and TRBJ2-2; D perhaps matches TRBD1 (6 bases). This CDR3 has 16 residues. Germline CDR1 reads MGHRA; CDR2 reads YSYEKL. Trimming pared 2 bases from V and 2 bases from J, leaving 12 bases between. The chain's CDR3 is CASSQRQGRNTGELFF. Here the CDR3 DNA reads TGCGCCAGCAGCCAAAGGCAGGGGAGAAACACCGGGGAGCTGTTTTTT.

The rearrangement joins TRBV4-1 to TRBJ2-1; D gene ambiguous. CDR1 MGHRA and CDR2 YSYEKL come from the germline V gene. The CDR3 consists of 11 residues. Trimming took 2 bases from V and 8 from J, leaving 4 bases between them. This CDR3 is CASSQRDEQFF. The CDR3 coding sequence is TGCGCCAGCAGCCAACGAGATGAGCAGTTCTTC.

The CDR3 loop reads CASSPGRSPTDTQYF. The CDR3 region has the DNA TGTGCCAGCAGTCCCGGACGGTCGCCCACAGATACGCAGTATTTT. The rearrangement uses TRBV6-1 and TRBJ2-3, with D hard to call. This CDR3 is 15 amino acids long. The ends were cut back, 5 bases at V and 2 bases at J, with 14 bases in the middle. Looked up from germline, CDR1 is MNHNS and CDR2 is SASEGT.

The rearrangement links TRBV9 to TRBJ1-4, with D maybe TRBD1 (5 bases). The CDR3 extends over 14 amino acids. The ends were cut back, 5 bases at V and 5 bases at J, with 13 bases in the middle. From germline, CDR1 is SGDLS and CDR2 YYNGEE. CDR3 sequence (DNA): TGTGCCAGCAGTGCCCGGGGGGGGAATGAAAAACTGTTTTTT. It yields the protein CASSARGGNEKLFF. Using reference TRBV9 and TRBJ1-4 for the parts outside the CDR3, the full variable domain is DSGVTQTPKHLITATGQRVTLRCSPRSGDLSVYWYQQSLDQGLQFLIQYYNGEERAKGNILERFSAQQFPDLHSELNLSSLELGDSALYFCASSARGGNEKLFFGSGTQLSVL.

The CDR3 bases are TGCGCCAGCAGCTCAGTGGCTAGCGGGGATTACAATGAGCAGTTCTTC. The encoded protein is CASSSVASGDYNEQFF. The V call is TRBV5-1, the J call TRBJ2-1; 9 bases line up with TRBD2. With 3 bases clipped from V and 4 bases from J, the junction kept 8 bases outside the gene matches. Germline CDR1 SGHRS, CDR2 YFSETQ. This CDR3 has 16 residues.

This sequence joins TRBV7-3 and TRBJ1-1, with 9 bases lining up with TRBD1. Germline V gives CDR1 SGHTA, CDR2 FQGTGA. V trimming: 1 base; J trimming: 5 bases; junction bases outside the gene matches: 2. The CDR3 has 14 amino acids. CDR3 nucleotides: TGTGCCAGCAGCTTAATGGGACAGGGAACTGAAGCTTTCTTT. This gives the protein CASSLMGQGTEAFF.

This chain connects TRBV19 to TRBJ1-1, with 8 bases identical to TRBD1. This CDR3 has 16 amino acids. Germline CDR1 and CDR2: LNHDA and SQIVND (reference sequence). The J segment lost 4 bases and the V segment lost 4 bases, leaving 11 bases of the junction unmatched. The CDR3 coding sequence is TGTGCCAGTAGTAATCACCACAGGGGGAAGGGCACTGAAGCTTTCTTT. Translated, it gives CASSNHHRGKGTEAFF.

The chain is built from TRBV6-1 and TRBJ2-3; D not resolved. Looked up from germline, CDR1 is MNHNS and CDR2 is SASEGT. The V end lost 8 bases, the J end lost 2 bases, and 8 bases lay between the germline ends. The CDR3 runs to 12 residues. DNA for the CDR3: TGTGCCAGCCATCACCTCACAGATACGCAGTATTTT. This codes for CASHHLTDTQYF.

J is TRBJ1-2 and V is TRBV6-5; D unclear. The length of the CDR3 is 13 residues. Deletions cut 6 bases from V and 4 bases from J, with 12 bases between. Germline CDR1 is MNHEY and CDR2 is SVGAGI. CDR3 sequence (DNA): TGTGCCAGCAGCCAGACATTCTCCTATGGCTACACCTTC. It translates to CASSQTFSYGYTF.

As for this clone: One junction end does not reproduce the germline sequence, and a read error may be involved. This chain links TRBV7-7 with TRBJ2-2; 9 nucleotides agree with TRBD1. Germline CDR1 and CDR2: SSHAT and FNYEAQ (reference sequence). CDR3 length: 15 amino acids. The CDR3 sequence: CASRAGTGTTGELFF. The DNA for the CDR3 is TGTGCTAGCAGGGCCGGGACAGGGACCACCGGGGAGCTGTTTTTT.

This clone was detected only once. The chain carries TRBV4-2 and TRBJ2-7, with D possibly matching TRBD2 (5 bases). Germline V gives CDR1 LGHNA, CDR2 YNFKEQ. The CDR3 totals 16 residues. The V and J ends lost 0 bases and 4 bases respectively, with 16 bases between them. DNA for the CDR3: TGTGCCAGCAGCCAAGATGTTGAGGACTGGCCTTACGAGCAGTACTTC. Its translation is CASSQDVEDWPYEQYF.

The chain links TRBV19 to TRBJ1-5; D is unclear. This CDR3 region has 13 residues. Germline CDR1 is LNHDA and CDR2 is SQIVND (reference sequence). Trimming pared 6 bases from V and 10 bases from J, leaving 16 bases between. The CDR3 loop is CASRWEGRDPQHF. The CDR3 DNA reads TGTGCCAGTAGATGGGAGGGTAGGGATCCCCAGCATTTT.

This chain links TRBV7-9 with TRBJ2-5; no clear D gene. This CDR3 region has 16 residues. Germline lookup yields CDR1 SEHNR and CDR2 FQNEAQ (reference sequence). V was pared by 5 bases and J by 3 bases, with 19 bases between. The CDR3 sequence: CASSPWFRGLEETQYF. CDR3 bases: TGTGCCAGCAGCCCTTGGTTCCGAGGTTTGGAAGAGACCCAGTACTTC.

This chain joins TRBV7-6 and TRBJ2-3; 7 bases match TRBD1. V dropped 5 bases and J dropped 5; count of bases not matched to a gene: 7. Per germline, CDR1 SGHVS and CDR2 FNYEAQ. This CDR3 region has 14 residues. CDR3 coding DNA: TGTGCCAGCAGCCGGGACAGCTCTATAGATACGCAGTATTTT. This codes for CASSRDSSIDTQYF.

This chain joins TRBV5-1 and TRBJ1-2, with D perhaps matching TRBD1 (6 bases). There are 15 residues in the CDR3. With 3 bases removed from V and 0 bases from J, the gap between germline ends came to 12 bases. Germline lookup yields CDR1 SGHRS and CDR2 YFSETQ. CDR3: CASSSTRTANYGYTF. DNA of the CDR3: TGCGCCAGCAGCTCAACCCGGACAGCTAACTATGGCTACACCTTC.

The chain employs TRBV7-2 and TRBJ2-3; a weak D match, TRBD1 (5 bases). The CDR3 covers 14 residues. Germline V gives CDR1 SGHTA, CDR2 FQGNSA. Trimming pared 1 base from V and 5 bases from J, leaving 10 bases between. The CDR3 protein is CASSLGSGQDTQYF. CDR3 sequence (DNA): TGTGCCAGCAGCTTAGGTTCAGGGCAAGATACGCAGTATTTT.

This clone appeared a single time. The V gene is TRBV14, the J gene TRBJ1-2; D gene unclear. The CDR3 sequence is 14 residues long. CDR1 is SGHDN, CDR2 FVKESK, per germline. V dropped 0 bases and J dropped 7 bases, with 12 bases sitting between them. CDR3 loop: CASSQEVSAGGYTF. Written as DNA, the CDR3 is TGTGCCAGCAGCCAAGAAGTTAGCGCGGGTGGCTACACCTTC.

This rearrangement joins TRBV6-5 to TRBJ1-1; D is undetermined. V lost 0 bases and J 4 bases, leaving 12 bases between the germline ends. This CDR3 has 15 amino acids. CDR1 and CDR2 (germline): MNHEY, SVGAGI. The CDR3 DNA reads TGTGCCAGCAGTTACTCGGAGGAATTTGGCACTGAAGCTTTCTTT. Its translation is CASSYSEEFGTEAFF.